A selection of T cell receptor beta chains follows, all from one sample in a study of CXCR3-negative and CXCR3-positive naive CD8 T cells. TCRdb re-called the 5' RACE reads, yielding one record per CDR3 amino acid sequence without DNA. The sample table includes over 20,000 distinct CDR3 sequences. The material sequenced was naive CXCR3- CD8+ T cells from blood. All receptors come from a human donor in good health. Some clones in this sample may be carry-over from other donors' samples. Both conserved end residues are part of each CDR3. The order of the fields is J gene, V gene, CDR3 protein.

j_gene: TRBJ2-3
v_gene: TRBV7-6
CDR3aa: CASSSGLGLADSTDTQYF

j_gene: TRBJ2-3
v_gene: TRBV21-1
CDR3aa: CASSKVLYGGQDTQYF

j_gene: TRBJ2-5
v_gene: TRBV7-6
CDR3aa: CASSPQRLGAGETQYF

j_gene: TRBJ1-1
v_gene: TRBV9
CDR3aa: CASSVGTGNTEAFF

j_gene: TRBJ2-7
v_gene: TRBV29-1
CDR3aa: CSVPGTYEQYF

j_gene: TRBJ1-6
v_gene: TRBV5-1
CDR3aa: CASSPDRVEFALHF

j_gene: TRBJ2-5
v_gene: TRBV5-5
CDR3aa: CASSLAGNQETQYF

j_gene: TRBJ2-2
v_gene: TRBV2
CDR3aa: CASRGFTGELFF

j_gene: TRBJ2-5
v_gene: TRBV2
CDR3aa: CASTKRGLAGGETQYF

j_gene: TRBJ2-3
v_gene: TRBV6-4
CDR3aa: CASSEAGTDTQYF

j_gene: TRBJ2-7
v_gene: TRBV6-2/TRBV6-3
CDR3aa: CASNLEGPPYEQYF